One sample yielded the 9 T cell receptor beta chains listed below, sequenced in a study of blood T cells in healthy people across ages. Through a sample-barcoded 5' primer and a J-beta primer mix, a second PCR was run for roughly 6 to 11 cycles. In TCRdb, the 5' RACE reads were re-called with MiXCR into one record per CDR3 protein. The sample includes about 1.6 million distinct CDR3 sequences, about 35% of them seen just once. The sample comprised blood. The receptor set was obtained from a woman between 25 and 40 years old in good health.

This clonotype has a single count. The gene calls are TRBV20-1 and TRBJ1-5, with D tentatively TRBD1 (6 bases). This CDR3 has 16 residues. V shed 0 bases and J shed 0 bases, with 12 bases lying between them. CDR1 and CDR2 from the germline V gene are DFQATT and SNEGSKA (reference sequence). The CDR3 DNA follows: TGCAGTGCTAGAGATCGACAGGCTTATAGCAATCAGCCCCAGCATTTT. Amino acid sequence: CSARDRQAYSNQPQHF.

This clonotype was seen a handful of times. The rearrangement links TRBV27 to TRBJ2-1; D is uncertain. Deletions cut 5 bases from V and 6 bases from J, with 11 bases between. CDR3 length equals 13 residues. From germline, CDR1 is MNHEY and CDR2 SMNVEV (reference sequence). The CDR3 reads CASSPTLGNEQFF. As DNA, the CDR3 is TGTGCCAGCAGTCCAACCTTAGGCAATGAGCAGTTCTTC.

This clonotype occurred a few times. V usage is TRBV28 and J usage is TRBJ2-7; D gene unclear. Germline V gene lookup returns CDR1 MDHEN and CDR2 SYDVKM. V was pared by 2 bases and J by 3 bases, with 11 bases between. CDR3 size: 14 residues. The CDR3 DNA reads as TGTGCCAGCAGTTTACGTGGGTATCTCTACGAGCAGTACTTC. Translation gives CASSLRGYLYEQYF.

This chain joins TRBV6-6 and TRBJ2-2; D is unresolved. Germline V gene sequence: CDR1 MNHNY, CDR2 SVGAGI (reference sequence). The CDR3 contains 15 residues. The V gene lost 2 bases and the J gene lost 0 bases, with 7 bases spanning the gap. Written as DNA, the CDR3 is TGTGCCAGCAGTTACGGGCGGTCGAACACCGGGGAGCTGTTTTTT. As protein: CASSYGRSNTGELFF.

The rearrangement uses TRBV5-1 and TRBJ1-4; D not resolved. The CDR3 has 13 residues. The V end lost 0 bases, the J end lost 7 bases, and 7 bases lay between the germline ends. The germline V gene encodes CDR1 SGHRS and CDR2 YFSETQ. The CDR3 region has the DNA TGCGCCAGCAGCTTGGCCAAAGGTGAAAAACTGTTTTTT. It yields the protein CASSLAKGEKLFF.

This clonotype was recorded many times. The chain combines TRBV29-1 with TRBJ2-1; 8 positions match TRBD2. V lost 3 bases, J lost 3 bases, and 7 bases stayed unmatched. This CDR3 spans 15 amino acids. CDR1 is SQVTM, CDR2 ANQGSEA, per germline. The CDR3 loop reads CSVESGSRGYNEQFF. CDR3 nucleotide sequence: TGCAGCGTTGAGAGCGGGAGTAGGGGCTACAATGAGCAGTTCTTC.

CDR3 amino acids: CASSSAGPVTEAFF. The CDR3 nucleotides read TGTGCCAGCAGTTCCGCGGGGCCGGTCACTGAAGCTTTCTTT. The V and J genes are TRBV27 and TRBJ1-1, with TRBD1 as a possible D gene (5 bases). The CDR3 loop spans 14 amino acids. Deletions cut 4 bases from V and 4 bases from J, with 13 bases between. Germline assignment: CDR1 MNHEY and CDR2 SMNVEV (reference sequence).

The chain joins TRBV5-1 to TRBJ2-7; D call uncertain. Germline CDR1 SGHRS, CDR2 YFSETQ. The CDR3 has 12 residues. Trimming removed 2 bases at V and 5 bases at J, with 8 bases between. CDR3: CASSFPPNEQYF. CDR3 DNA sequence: TGCGCCAGCAGCTTCCCCCCCAACGAGCAGTACTTC.

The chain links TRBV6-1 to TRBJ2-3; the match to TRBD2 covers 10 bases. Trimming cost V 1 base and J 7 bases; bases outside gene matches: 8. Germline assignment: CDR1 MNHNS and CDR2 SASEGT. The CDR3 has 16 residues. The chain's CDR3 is CASSEEKRGGLNTQYF. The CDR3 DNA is TGTGCCAGCAGTGAAGAGAAGCGGGGGGGATTAAATACGCAGTATTTT.